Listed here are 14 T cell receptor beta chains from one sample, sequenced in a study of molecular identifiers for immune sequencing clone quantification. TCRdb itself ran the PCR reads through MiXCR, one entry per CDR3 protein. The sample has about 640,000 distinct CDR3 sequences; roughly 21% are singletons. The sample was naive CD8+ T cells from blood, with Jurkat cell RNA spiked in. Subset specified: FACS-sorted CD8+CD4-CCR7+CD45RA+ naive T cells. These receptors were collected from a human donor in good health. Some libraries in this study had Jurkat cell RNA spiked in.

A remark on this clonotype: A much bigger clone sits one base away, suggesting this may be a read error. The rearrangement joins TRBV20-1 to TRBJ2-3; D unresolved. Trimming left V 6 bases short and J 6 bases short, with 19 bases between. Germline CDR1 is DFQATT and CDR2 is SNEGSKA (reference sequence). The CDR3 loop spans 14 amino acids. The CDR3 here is CSANTLWGMDTQYF. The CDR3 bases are TGCAGTGCCAACACGCTTTGGGGTATGGATACGCAGTATTTT.

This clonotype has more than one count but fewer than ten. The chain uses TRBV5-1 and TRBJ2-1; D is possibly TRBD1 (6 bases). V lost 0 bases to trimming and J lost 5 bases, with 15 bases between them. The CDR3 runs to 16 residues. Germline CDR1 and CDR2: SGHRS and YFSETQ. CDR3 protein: CASSLVGRGRDNEQFF. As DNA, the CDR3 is TGCGCCAGCAGCTTGGTGGGCAGGGGAAGGGACAATGAGCAGTTCTTC.

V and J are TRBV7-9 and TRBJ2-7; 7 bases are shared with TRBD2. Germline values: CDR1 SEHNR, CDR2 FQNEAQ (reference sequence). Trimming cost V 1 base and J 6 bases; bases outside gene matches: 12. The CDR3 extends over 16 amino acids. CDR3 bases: TGTGCCAGCAGCTTAGGGGGTTCAGGACTAGTGGCCGAGCAGTACTTC. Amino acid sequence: CASSLGGSGLVAEQYF.

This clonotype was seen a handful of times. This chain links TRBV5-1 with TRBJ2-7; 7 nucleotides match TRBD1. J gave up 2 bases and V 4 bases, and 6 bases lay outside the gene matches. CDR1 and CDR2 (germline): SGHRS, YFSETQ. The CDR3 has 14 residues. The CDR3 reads CASSKPGQTYEQYF. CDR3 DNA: TGCGCCAGCAGCAAGCCGGGACAGACCTACGAGCAGTACTTC.

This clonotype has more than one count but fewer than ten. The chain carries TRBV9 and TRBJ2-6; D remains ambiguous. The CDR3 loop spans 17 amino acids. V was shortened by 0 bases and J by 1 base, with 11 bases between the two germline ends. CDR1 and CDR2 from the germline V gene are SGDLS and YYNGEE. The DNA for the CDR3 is TGTGCCAGCAGCGTAGTAGATCCGGATTCTGGGGCCAACGTCCTGACTTTC. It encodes CASSVVDPDSGANVLTF.

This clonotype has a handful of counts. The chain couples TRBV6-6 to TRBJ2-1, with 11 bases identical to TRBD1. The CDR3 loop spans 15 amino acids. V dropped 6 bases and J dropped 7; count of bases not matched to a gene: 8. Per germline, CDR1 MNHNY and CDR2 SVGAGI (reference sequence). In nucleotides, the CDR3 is TGTGCCAGCAGGAGAGGGACAGGGGGAATAAATGAGCAGTTCTTC. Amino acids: CASRRGTGGINEQFF.

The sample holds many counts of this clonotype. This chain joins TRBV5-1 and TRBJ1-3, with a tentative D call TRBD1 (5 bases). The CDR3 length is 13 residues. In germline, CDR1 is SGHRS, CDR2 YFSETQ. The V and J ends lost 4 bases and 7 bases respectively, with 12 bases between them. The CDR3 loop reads CASSADSWNTIYF. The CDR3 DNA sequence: TGCGCCAGCAGCGCCGACAGCTGGAACACCATATATTTT.

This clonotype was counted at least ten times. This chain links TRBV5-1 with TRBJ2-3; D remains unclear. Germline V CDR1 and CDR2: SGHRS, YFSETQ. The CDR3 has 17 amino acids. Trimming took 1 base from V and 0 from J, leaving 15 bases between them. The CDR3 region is CASSLNPASSSTDTQYF. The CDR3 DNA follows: TGCGCCAGCAGCTTGAACCCCGCATCTTCTAGCACAGATACGCAGTATTTT. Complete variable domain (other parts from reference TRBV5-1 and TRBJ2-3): KAGVTQTPRYLIKTRGQQVTLSCSPISGHRSVSWYQQTPGQGLQFLFEYFSETQRNKGNFPGRFSGRQFSNSRSEMNVSTLELGDSALYLCASSLNPASSSTDTQYFGPGTRLTVL.

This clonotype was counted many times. The CDR3 is CAWSVLGPYEQYF. In nucleotides, the CDR3 is TGTGCCTGGAGTGTATTAGGGCCCTACGAGCAGTACTTC. This sequence joins TRBV30 and TRBJ2-7, with D unresolved. Per the germline V gene, CDR1 is GTSNPN and CDR2 is SVGIG (reference sequence). The V end was cut by 0 bases, the J end by 2 bases, with 8 bases between. The CDR3 has 13 amino acids.

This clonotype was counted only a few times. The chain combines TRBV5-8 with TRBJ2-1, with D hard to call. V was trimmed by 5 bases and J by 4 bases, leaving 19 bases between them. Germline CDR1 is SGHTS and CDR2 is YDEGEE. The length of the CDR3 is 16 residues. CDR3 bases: TGTGCCAGCAGAGACCCTGGCGGCGTTCGGTACAATGAGCAGTTCTTC. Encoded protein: CASRDPGGVRYNEQFF.

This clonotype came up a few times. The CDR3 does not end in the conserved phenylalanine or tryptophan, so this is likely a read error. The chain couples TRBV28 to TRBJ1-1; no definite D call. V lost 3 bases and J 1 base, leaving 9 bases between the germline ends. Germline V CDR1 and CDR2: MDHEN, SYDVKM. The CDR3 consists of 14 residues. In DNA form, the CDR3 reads TGTGCCAGCAGTTTTGGGCAGAGGAACACTGAAGCTTTCTAT. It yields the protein CASSFGQRNTEAFY.

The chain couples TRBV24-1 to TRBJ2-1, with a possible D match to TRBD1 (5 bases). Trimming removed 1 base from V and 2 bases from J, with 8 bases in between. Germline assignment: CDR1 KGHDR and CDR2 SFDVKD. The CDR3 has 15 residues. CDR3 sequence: CATSDFDSPYNEQFF. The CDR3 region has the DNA TGTGCCACCAGTGATTTCGACAGTCCCTACAATGAGCAGTTCTTC.

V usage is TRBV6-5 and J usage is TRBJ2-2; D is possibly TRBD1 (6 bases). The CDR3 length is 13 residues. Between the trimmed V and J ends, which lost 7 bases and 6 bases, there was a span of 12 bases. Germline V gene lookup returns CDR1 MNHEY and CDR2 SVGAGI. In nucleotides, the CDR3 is TGTGCCAGCACCTGGTCAGGGGCCGGGGAGCTGTTTTTT. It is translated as CASTWSGAGELFF.

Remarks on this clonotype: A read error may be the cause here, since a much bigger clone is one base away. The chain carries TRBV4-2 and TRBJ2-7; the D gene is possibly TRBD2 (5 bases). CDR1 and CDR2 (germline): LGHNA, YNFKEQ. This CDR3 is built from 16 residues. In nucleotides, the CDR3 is TGTGCCAACAGCCAAGATTCGGGGTCGGGGACCTACGAGCAGTACTTC. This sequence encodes CANSQDSGSGTYEQYF.